This TCR beta chain is from a study of graft-versus-host responses after intestinal transplantation. Labeling with CFSE marked around 200,000 responder cells, which were plated with around 200,000 irradiated, violet-dye-labeled stimulator cells. CD4 and CD8 responders that proliferated in the reaction were FACS-sorted. Study results and caveats: An association linked early post-transplant HvG declines with peak circulating GvH clone levels.

Profiling relied on immunoSEQ multiplex PCR, and the TCRdb table lists in-frame clones only, not all of them. The profile shows tens of thousands of clones, around three fifths of them singletons. Germline CDR1 is MNHEY and CDR2 is SMNVEV (reference sequence). This CDR3 spans 13 amino acids. The ends lost 9 bases at V and 4 bases at J; junction bases unmatched: 6. The sequence was obtained from a human patient who received an intestinal transplant. The rearrangement links TRBV27 to TRBJ1-2, with 9 bases aligning to TRBD1. Here the sequenced sample was alloreactive CD4+ T cells from a mixed lymphocyte reaction culture, taken before intestinal transplant. As for subset: CFSE-low proliferating T cells sorted from approximately 6-day pre-transplant mixed lymphocyte reaction (GvH or HvG direction). DNA for the CDR3: TGTGCCAGTGGGCGGGACAGGGCCTATGGCTACACCTTC. It codes for CASGRDRAYGYTF.